The 24 T cell receptor beta chains given below trace back to one sample, sequenced in a study of blood T cell repertoires in COVID-19 (dated by TCRdb to between 2020 and 2021). Library prep was done by the immunoSEQ multiplex PCR assay. What TCRdb holds here is the immuneACCESS table cut down to in-frame rearrangements. Part of the clones is not present; checked against another copy, under half of the missing clones reflect an unresolved V gene, and the others are unexplained. The sample records about 480,000 clones, 85% to 90% of which are singletons. In total, the top ten clones hold around 0.9% of the sample. The sample was peripheral blood. The receptors here all came from a man between 18 and 29 years old with COVID-19, enrolled during active disease.

This clone was counted between two and nine times. This sequence joins TRBV24-1 and TRBJ2-6; D not resolved. Trimming cost V 2 bases and J 4 bases, with 8 bases left between them. The V gene's germline CDR1 is KGHDR and CDR2 SFDVKD. The CDR3 spans 15 residues. The CDR3 sequence is CATSDYQAGANVLTF. CDR3 sequence (DNA): TGTGCCACCAGTGATTATCAGGCCGGGGCCAACGTCCTGACTTTC.

On this clone: At one end the junction does not follow the germline gene, possibly because of a read error. The chain carries TRBV30 and TRBJ2-3; 9 nucleotides match TRBD2. The CDR3 totals 15 residues. Germline CDR1 reads GTSNPN; CDR2 reads SVGIG (reference sequence). The CDR3 sequence is CACTLAGFSTGTQYF. The CDR3 DNA follows: TGTGCCTGTACCCTAGCGGGATTTAGCACAGGTACGCAGTATTTT.

The V call is TRBV4-1, the J call TRBJ2-7; maybe TRBD1 (6 bases). The germline CDR1 and CDR2 sequences are MGHRA and YSYEKL. The CDR3 contains 14 residues. V lost 3 bases and J lost 3, with 12 bases in between. This CDR3 is CASSQPGQIYEQYF. DNA of the CDR3: TGCGCCAGCAGCCAGCCGGGACAAATCTACGAGCAGTACTTC.

CDR3: CASSIDWTAETQYF. CDR3 in DNA: TGTGCCAGTAGTATAGATTGGACAGCAGAGACCCAGTACTTC. The V and J genes are TRBV19 and TRBJ2-5, with D possibly TRBD1 on 6 matching bases. V lost 0 bases and J 4 bases, leaving 9 bases between the germline ends. There are 14 residues in the CDR3. Germline loops: CDR1 LNHDA, CDR2 SQIVND (reference sequence).

The chain couples TRBV4-1 to TRBJ2-5; tentatively, D is TRBD2 (6 bases). CDR1 and CDR2 (germline): MGHRA, YSYEKL. Trimming removed 2 bases at V and 3 bases at J, with 10 bases between. The CDR3 is made up of 14 amino acids. CDR3 loop: CASSQKLAEETQYF. In DNA form, the CDR3 reads TGCGCCAGCAGCCAAAAACTAGCCGAAGAGACCCAGTACTTC.

J is TRBJ1-1 and V is TRBV5-1; 7 bases match TRBD1. V shed 4 bases, J shed 1 base, and the junction held 4 bases outside the gene matches. CDR1 is SGHRS and CDR2 is YFSETQ in the germline V gene. This CDR3 has 14 amino acids. The CDR3 DNA sequence: TGCGCCAGCAGCCAAGGACAGGAGAACACTGAAGCTTTCTTT. Translation: CASSQGQENTEAFF.

J is TRBJ1-2 and V is TRBV2; 11 nucleotides agree with TRBD1. Germline CDR1 is SNHLY and CDR2 is FYNNEI. The length of the CDR3 is 12 residues. The V and J ends lost 8 bases and 7 bases, in that order; junction bases with no gene match: 3. The CDR3 loop is CASQGQGGGYTF. The CDR3 DNA is TGTGCCAGCCAGGGACAGGGGGGTGGCTACACCTTC.

The gene calls are TRBV2 and TRBJ2-7, with D possibly TRBD1 on 6 matching bases. The CDR3 length is 12 residues. V was clipped by 6 bases and J by 6 bases, with 12 bases between them. Per the germline V gene, CDR1 is SNHLY and CDR2 is FYNNEI. Here the CDR3 DNA reads TGTGCCAGCAGCCCCAACAGGGTCGAGCAGTACTTC. Translating gives CASSPNRVEQYF. The whole variable domain, filled in from reference TRBV2 and TRBJ2-7, reads EPEVTQTPSHQVTQMGQEVILRCVPISNHLYFYWYRQILGQKVEFLVSFYNNEISEKSEIFDDQFSVERPDGSNFTLKIRSTKLEDSAMYFCASSPNRVEQYFGPGTRLTVT.

The chain uses TRBV28 and TRBJ1-1; D gene unclear. The germline V gene has CDR1 MDHEN and CDR2 SYDVKM. This CDR3 is built from 14 residues. V was clipped by 5 bases and J by 4 bases, with 14 bases between them. CDR3 sequence reads: CASSIPKGGTEAFF. CDR3 nucleotides: TGTGCCAGCAGTATCCCAAAGGGAGGCACTGAAGCTTTCTTT.

This chain links TRBV2 with TRBJ2-7; 8 nucleotides line up with TRBD1. The germline V gene encodes CDR1 SNHLY and CDR2 FYNNEI. V lost 2 bases and J lost 6; bases outside the gene matches: 9. This CDR3 has 15 amino acids. The CDR3 nucleotides are TGTGCCAGCAGTGAAATTGGGGCAGGGGGCTCCGAGCAGTACTTC. Its translation is CASSEIGAGGSEQYF.

The chain combines TRBV2 with TRBJ1-5, with 9 positions matching TRBD1. Losses at the gene ends were 6 bases for V and 4 bases for J; bases not matched to a gene: 7. Germline V gene lookup returns CDR1 SNHLY and CDR2 FYNNEI. The CDR3 is made up of 15 amino acids. The CDR3: CASRTTGGTNQPQHF. CDR3 DNA: TGTGCCAGCAGGACGACAGGGGGTACGAATCAGCCCCAGCATTTT.

CDR3 sequence (DNA): TGCGCCAGCAGCCAAGATAAGCACCTACCCACAGATACGCAGTATTTT. This gives the protein CASSQDKHLPTDTQYF. The rearrangement links TRBV4-1 to TRBJ2-3; D is unresolved. V was pared by 0 bases and J by 2 bases, with 12 bases between. The germline V gene has CDR1 MGHRA and CDR2 YSYEKL. This CDR3 region has 16 residues.

The genes are TRBV7-8 and TRBJ2-1; D is possibly TRBD2 (6 bases). Germline V CDR1 and CDR2: SGHVS, FQNEAQ. The V end was cut by 4 bases, the J end by 2 bases, with 9 bases between. The CDR3 has 14 amino acids. The CDR3 region is CASSYLAAYNEQFF. The CDR3 coding sequence is TGTGCCAGCAGCTATTTAGCGGCCTACAATGAGCAGTTCTTC.

This clone was seen more than once but under ten times. CDR3 in amino acids: CASAAGGELFF. The CDR3 region has the DNA TGTGCCAGCGCCGCAGGAGGGGAGCTGTTTTTT. The chain uses TRBV4-2 and TRBJ2-2; no clear D. This CDR3 is 11 amino acids long. V lost 8 bases and J 8 bases, leaving 9 bases between the germline ends. Germline lookup yields CDR1 LGHNA and CDR2 YNFKEQ.

The chain joins TRBV5-1 to TRBJ1-6; the match to TRBD1 covers 11 bases. J lost 7 bases, V lost 4 bases, and 7 bases had no gene match. The CDR3 consists of 16 residues. Germline assignment: CDR1 SGHRS and CDR2 YFSETQ. This CDR3 reads CASSLPGTGGNSPLHF. CDR3 in DNA: TGCGCCAGCAGCCTCCCCGGGACAGGGGGAAATTCACCCCTCCACTTT.

The chain carries TRBV2 and TRBJ2-1, with D possibly matching TRBD1 (6 bases). With 4 bases removed from V and 3 bases from J, the gap between germline ends came to 13 bases. The CDR3 covers 15 residues. Germline V gives CDR1 SNHLY, CDR2 FYNNEI. The chain's CDR3 is CASSVYEGVYNEQFF. Here the CDR3 DNA reads TGTGCCAGCAGTGTTTATGAGGGGGTCTACAATGAGCAGTTCTTC.

This chain connects TRBV13 to TRBJ2-3; maybe TRBD2 (6 bases). Trimming stripped 2 bases from V and 4 bases from J, with 10 bases between. Germline values: CDR1 PRHDT, CDR2 FYEKMQ (reference sequence). The CDR3 runs 14 residues. This CDR3 is CASSLRGSADTQYF. The DNA for the CDR3 is TGTGCCAGCAGCTTACGGGGGAGCGCAGATACGCAGTATTTT.

V gene TRBV27 combines with J gene TRBJ2-4; D possibly corresponds to TRBD2 (6 bases). Germline V gene lookup returns CDR1 MNHEY and CDR2 SMNVEV (reference sequence). Trimming took 7 bases from V and 4 from J, leaving 17 bases between them. The CDR3 length is 15 residues. The CDR3 is CASTPRGEGKNIQYF. Written as DNA, the CDR3 is TGTGCCAGCACTCCCCGCGGGGAAGGGAAAAACATTCAGTACTTC.

This clone was recorded once. The chain uses TRBV3-1 (or the pseudogene TRBV3-2) and TRBJ2-3; the D gene is possibly TRBD1 (5 bases). The CDR3 has 14 amino acids. Germline CDR1 LGHDT, CDR2 YNNKEL (reference sequence). V was shortened by 4 bases and J by 4 bases, with 12 bases between the two germline ends. DNA of the CDR3: TGTGCCAGCAGCCGCTCAGGGAATTCAGATACGCAGTATTTT. Translated: CASSRSGNSDTQYF.

The chain joins TRBV7-9 to TRBJ2-1, with D tentatively TRBD1 (5 bases). V was trimmed by 8 bases and J by 3 bases, leaving 17 bases between them. This CDR3 region has 15 residues. Germline V gene lookup returns CDR1 SEHNR and CDR2 FQNEAQ (reference sequence). CDR3 in amino acids: CASRAGGALYNEQFF. The CDR3 nucleotides are TGTGCCAGCCGAGCCGGTGGGGCCCTCTACAATGAGCAGTTCTTC.

The chain is built from TRBV7-6 and TRBJ1-3; 8 nucleotides line up with TRBD1. The CDR3 loop spans 15 amino acids. J gave up 0 bases and V 5 bases, and 3 bases lay outside the gene matches. The germline gives CDR1 SGHVS, CDR2 FNYEAQ. The CDR3 nucleotides read TGTGCCAGCAGCCCTACAGGGGGCTCTGGAAACACCATATATTTT. It yields the protein CASSPTGGSGNTIYF.

As DNA, the CDR3 is TGTGCCAGCATCCAGACAGGATATGGCAATCAGCCCCAGCATTTT. Translated, it gives CASIQTGYGNQPQHF. The chain recombines TRBV5-6 with TRBJ1-5; D is possibly TRBD1 (6 bases). V gave up 6 bases and J gave up 2 bases, with 15 bases separating them. CDR1 is SGHDT and CDR2 is YYEEEE in the germline V gene. This CDR3 is built from 15 residues. The full variable domain, with the rest looked up from reference TRBV5-6 and TRBJ1-5, is DAGVTQSPTHLIKTRGQQVTLRCSPKSGHDTVSWYQQALGQGPQFIFQYYEEEERQRGNFPDRFSGHQFPNYSSELNVNALLLGDSALYLCASIQTGYGNQPQHFGDGTRLSIL.

The rearrangement joins TRBV6-5 to TRBJ2-2; no reliable D call. This CDR3 contains 13 residues. Deletions cut 8 bases from V and 2 bases from J, with 9 bases between. In germline, CDR1 is MNHEY, CDR2 SVGAGI. The CDR3 nucleotides are TGTGCCAGCTCAGGCAGCAACACCGGGGAGCTGTTTTTT. Translating it yields CASSGSNTGELFF.

This chain links TRBV6-1 with TRBJ1-2; D unclear. The CDR3 length is 16 residues. Trimming stripped 0 bases from V and 4 bases from J, with 15 bases between. Germline values: CDR1 MNHNS, CDR2 SASEGT. The CDR3 sequence is CASSEAFLGSSYGYTF. The CDR3 DNA reads as TGTGCCAGCAGTGAAGCCTTTTTGGGGAGCAGCTATGGCTACACCTTC.